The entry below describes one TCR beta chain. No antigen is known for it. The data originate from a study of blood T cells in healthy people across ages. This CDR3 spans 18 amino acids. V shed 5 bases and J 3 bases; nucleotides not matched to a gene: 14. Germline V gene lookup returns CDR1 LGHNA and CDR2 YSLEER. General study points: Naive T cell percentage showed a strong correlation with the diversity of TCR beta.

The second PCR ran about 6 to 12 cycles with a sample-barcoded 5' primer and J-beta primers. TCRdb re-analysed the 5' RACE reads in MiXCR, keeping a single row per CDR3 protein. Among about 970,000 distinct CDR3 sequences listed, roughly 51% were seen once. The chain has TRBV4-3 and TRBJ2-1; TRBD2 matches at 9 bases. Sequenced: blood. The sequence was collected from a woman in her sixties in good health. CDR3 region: CASSTPSSGEALYNEQFF. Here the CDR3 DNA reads TGCGCCAGCAGCACCCCATCTAGCGGGGAGGCTCTCTACAATGAGCAGTTCTTC.